This TCR beta chain was obtained from a study of blood T cell repertoires in COVID-19. The CDR3 is 12 amino acids. Germline V lookup: CDR1 MDHEN, CDR2 SYDVKM. The ends were cut back, 4 bases at V and 10 bases at J, with 12 bases in the middle. Authors' processing steps: Researchers report that nucleated cell counts were estimated from reference gene primer amplification. Repertoires were generated with immunoSEQ multiplex PCR, while TCRdb's copy carries only in-frame clones and drops some. V and J calls and clone size are given by that table; D and trimming were obtained from the DNA. The table includes 150,000 to 190,000 clones, more than 65% detected once.

This chain links TRBV28 with TRBJ2-3; D is perhaps TRBD1 (6 bases). This receptor was taken from a woman aged 45-65 years with acute or convalescent COVID-19. Sequencing was carried out using peripheral blood. DNA of the CDR3: TGTGCCAGCAGTTCCCCCTCAGGGGCGCAGTATTTT. Translating it yields CASSSPSGAQYF.